Described below is a single T cell receptor beta chain sequence and its context. Its antigen is unidentified. The CDR3 is made up of 14 amino acids. V gave up 6 bases and J gave up 5 bases; unmatched junction bases: 9. Germline V gene data show CDR1 as MNHEY and CDR2 as SMNVEV (reference sequence). A multiplex PCR was run with 60 Vbeta primers and 13 Jbeta primers. Profiling relied on immunoSEQ multiplex PCR, and the TCRdb table lists in-frame clones only, not all of them. The sample includes 50,000 to 65,000 clones, about 80% of them seen just once. The sample comes from a study of cytomegalovirus exposure and HLA in healthy donors. Findings and caveats of the study: Versus the approximately 670-donor mean, an Asian-associated ancestry cluster reportedly showed fewer N-insertions in a later analysis. Presence/absence analyses treated sequencing depth as roughly uniform across donors.

Donors were ostensibly healthy at sampling, although undocumented immune exposures were probable. V and J are TRBV27 and TRBJ2-7; 8 bases are a match to TRBD2. The sequencing input was PBMCs. This sequence was found in a man over 45 in good health and CMV-seropositive. CDR3 nucleotides: TGTGCCAGCAGGGGAAGCGGGAGTACCCACGAGCAGTACTTC. As protein: CASRGSGSTHEQYF.